Shown below are 6 T cell receptor beta chains from a single sample sequenced in a study of blood T cell repertoires in COVID-19. The table came from immunoSEQ multiplex PCR; TCRdb's copy has only in-frame clones and leaves some out. The sample gives about 290,000 clones, 85% of which show up once; around 3.7% is in the top ten. Sequencing was carried out using peripheral blood. The source of these receptors is a woman in her 50s with active or convalescent COVID-19.

This clone was seen repeatedly, ten times or more. This chain joins TRBV3-1 (or the pseudogene TRBV3-2) and TRBJ1-2; 9 bases are shared with TRBD1. Trimming cost V 3 bases and J 6 bases; bases outside gene matches: 8. This CDR3 is 15 amino acids long. CDR1 is LGHDT and CDR2 is YNNKEL in the germline V gene (reference sequence). CDR3 DNA sequence: TGTGCCAGCAGCCAGGATGGGACAGGGTATAATGGCTACACCTTC. This codes for CASSQDGTGYNGYTF.

The table lists this clone with a count of one. The chain combines TRBV5-1 with TRBJ2-1, with D uncertain. This CDR3 contains 13 residues. V was shortened by 1 base and J by 9 bases, with 11 bases between the two germline ends. The germline CDR1 and CDR2 sequences are SGHRS and YFSETQ. CDR3: CASSLKAGGEQFF. DNA for the CDR3: TGCGCCAGCAGCTTGAAGGCCGGCGGTGAGCAGTTCTTC.

V usage is TRBV18 and J usage is TRBJ1-1; D perhaps matches TRBD1 (5 bases). This CDR3 has 15 residues. V lost 4 bases, J lost 2 bases, and 14 bases lay in between. CDR1 is KGHSH and CDR2 is LQKENI in the germline V gene. The CDR3 sequence: CASSREQAPNTEAFF. The DNA of the CDR3 is TGTGCCAGCTCACGTGAACAGGCCCCAAACACTGAAGCTTTCTTT.

CDR3 sequence (DNA): TGTGCCAGCAGTTACTCGGCGACAGGCGGGGAGCTGTTTTTT. Its translation: CASSYSATGGELFF. The chain links TRBV6-2 or TRBV6-3 to TRBJ2-2; D perhaps matches TRBD1 (6 bases). CDR3 length equals 14 residues. Trimming took off 0 bases at V and 7 bases at J, with 9 bases between the two ends. The germline V gene encodes CDR1 MNHEY and CDR2 SVGEGT.

The chain combines TRBV2 with TRBJ2-3, with 7 bases fitting TRBD1. Germline values: CDR1 SNHLY, CDR2 FYNNEI. V lost 6 bases, J lost 2 bases, and 11 bases stayed unmatched. This CDR3 spans 16 amino acids. DNA of the CDR3: TGTGCCAGCAGCACTCGGACAGGATCCTTCACAGATACGCAGTATTTT. This gives the protein CASSTRTGSFTDTQYF. Complete variable domain (other parts from reference TRBV2 and TRBJ2-3): EPEVTQTPSHQVTQMGQEVILRCVPISNHLYFYWYRQILGQKVEFLVSFYNNEISEKSEIFDDQFSVERPDGSNFTLKIRSTKLEDSAMYFCASSTRTGSFTDTQYFGPGTRLTVL.

The chain is built from TRBV10-3 and TRBJ1-5, with D possibly matching TRBD1 (5 bases). Per germline, CDR1 ENHRY and CDR2 SYGVKD. The CDR3 contains 14 residues. Trimming cost V 6 bases and J 3 bases, with 12 bases left between them. DNA of the CDR3: TGTGCCATCAGGGGCCAGGGAAACAATCAGCCCCAGCATTTT. It translates to CAIRGQGNNQPQHF.